This T cell receptor beta chain stems from a study of blood T cell repertoires in COVID-19. Whole-study context: The United States, Italy and Spain were the sources of the acute and convalescent COVID-19 samples. The cDNA or gDNA used as material had been derived from T cells, B-cell-depleted T cells, or PBMCs.

Original processing methods: It was from reference gene primer amplification that nucleated cell counts were estimated. Some clones are missing from TCRdb's copy, which holds only in-frame ones; the method was immunoSEQ multiplex PCR. D and trimming were read from the DNA, whereas the V and J calls and clone size are those reported in that table. The sample shows roughly 270,000 clones, approximately 91% of them seen only once. The CDR3 is 14 amino acids. With 6 bases removed from V and 2 bases from J, the gap between germline ends came to 14 bases. CDR1 is SGHNT and CDR2 is YYREEE in the germline V gene (reference sequence).

The sample consisted of peripheral blood. The receptor was isolated from a man aged 18 to 35 with active or convalescent COVID-19. The genes are TRBV5-4 and TRBJ1-2, with unresolved D. The CDR3 protein is CASTQSGRNYGYTF. CDR3 in DNA: TGTGCCAGCACCCAGAGCGGTCGGAACTATGGCTACACCTTC.